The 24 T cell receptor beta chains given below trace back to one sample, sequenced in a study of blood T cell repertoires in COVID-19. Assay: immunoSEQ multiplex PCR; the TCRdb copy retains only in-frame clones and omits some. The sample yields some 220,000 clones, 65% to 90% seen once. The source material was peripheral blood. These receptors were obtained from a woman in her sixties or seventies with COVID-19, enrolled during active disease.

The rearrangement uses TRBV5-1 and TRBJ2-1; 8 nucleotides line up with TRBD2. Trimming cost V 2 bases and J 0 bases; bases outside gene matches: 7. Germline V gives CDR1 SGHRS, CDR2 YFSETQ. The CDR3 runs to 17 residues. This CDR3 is CASSFAGGRLSYNEQFF. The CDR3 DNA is TGCGCCAGCAGCTTTGCGGGAGGCCGACTCTCCTACAATGAGCAGTTCTTC.

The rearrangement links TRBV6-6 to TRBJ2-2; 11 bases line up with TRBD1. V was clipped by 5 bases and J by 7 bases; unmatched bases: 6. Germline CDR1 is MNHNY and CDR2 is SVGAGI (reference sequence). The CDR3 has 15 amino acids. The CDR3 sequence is CASSLRTGGSGELFF. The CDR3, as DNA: TGTGCCAGCAGTCTCCGGACAGGGGGCAGCGGGGAGCTGTTTTTT.

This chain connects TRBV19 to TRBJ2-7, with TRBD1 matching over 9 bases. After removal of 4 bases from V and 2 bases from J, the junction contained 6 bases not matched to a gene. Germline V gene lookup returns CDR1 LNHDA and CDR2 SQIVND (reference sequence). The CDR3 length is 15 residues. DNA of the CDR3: TGTGCCAGTAGTAAGAGGGGACAGGGAACCTACGAGCAGTACTTC. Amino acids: CASSKRGQGTYEQYF.

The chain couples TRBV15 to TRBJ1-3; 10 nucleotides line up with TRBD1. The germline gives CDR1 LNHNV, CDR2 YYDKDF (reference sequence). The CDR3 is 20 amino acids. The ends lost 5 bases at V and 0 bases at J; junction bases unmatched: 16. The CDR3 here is CATSGLPGQGNRISGNTIYF. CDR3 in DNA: TGTGCCACCAGCGGCCTCCCGGGACAGGGGAATCGCATCTCTGGAAACACCATATATTTT.

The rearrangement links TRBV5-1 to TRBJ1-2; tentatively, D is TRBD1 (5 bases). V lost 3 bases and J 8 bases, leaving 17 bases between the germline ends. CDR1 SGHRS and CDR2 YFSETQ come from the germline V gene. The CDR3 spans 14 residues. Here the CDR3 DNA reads TGCGCCAGCAGCTCGACCGACCTTAAGGGGGGCTACACCTTC. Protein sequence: CASSSTDLKGGYTF. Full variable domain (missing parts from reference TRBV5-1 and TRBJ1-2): KAGVTQTPRYLIKTRGQQVTLSCSPISGHRSVSWYQQTPGQGLQFLFEYFSETQRNKGNFPGRFSGRQFSNSRSEMNVSTLELGDSALYLCASSSTDLKGGYTFGSGTRLTVV.

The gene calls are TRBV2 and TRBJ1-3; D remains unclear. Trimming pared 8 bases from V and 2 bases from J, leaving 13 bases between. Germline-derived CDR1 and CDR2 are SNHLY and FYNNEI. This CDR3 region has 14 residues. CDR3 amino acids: CASSPAGTGNTIYF. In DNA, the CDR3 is TGTGCCAGCTCCCCGGCGGGGACTGGAAACACCATATATTTT.

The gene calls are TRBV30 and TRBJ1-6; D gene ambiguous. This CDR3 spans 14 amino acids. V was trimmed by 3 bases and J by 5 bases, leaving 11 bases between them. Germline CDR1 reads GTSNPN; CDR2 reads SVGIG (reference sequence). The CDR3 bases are TGTGCCTGGAGGCAGGACTGGAATAATTCACCCCTCCACTTT. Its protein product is CAWRQDWNNSPLHF.

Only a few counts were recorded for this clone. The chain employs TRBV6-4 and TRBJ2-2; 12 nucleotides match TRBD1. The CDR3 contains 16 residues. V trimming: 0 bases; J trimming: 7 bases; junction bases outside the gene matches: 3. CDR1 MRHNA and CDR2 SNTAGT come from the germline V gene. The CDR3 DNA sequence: TGTGCCAGCAGTGACTCGGGGACAGGGGGCGTCGGGGAGCTGTTTTTT. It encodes CASSDSGTGGVGELFF.

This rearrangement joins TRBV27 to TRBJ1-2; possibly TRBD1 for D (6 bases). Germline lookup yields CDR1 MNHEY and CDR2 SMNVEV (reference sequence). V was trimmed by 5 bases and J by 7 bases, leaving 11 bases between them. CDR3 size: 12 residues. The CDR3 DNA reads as TGTGCCAGCAGTCACGGACAGACTGGCTACACCTTC. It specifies CASSHGQTGYTF.

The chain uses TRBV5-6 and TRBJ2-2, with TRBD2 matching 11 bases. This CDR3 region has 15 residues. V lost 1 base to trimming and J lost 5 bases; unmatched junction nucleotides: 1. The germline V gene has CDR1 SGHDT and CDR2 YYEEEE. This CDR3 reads CASSLLAGGTGELFF. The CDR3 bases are TGTGCCAGCAGCTTGCTAGCGGGAGGTACCGGGGAGCTGTTTTTT.

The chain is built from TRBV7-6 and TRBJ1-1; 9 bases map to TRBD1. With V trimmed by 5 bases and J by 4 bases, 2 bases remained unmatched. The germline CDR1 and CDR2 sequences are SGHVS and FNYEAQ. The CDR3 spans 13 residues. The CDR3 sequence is CASSPGQGTEAFF. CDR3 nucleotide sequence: TGTGCCAGCAGCCCGGGACAGGGCACTGAAGCTTTCTTT. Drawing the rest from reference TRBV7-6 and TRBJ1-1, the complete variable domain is GAGVSQSPRYKVTKRGQDVALRCDPISGHVSLYWYRQALGQGPEFLTYFNYEAQQDKSGLPNDRFSAERPEGSISTLTIQRTEQRDSAMYRCASSPGQGTEAFFGQGTRLTVV.

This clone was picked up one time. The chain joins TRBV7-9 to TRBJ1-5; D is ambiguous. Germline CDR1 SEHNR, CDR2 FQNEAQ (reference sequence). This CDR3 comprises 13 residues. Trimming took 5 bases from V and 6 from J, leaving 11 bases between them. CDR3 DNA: TGTGCCAGCAGCGAGAGTTTAGCTCAGCCCCAGCATTTT. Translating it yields CASSESLAQPQHF.

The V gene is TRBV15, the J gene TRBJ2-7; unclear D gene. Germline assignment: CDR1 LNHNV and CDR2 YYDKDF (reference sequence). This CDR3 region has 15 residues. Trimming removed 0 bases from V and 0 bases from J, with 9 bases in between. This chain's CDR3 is CATSRELVSSYEQYF. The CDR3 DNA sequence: TGTGCCACCAGCAGAGAACTTGTCTCCTCCTACGAGCAGTACTTC.

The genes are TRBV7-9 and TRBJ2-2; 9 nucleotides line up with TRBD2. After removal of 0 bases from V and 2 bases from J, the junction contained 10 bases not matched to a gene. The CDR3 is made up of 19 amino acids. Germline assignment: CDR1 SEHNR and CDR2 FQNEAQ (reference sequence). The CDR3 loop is CASSLARAREGLNTGELFF. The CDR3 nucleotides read TGTGCCAGCAGCTTAGCGCGGGCGCGGGAGGGCCTCAACACCGGGGAGCTGTTTTTT.

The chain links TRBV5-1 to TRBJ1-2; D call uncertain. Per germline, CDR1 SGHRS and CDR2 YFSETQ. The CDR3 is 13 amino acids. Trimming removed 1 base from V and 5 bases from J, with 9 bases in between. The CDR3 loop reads CASSLQGGYGYTF. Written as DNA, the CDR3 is TGCGCCAGCAGCTTGCAAGGAGGTTATGGCTACACCTTC.

The CDR3 nucleotides read TGCGCCAGCAGCTTAGACGGAGTGAACACTGAAGCTTTCTTT. It is translated as CASSLDGVNTEAFF. This chain uses TRBV5-1 with TRBJ1-1; D is unclear. The CDR3 runs 14 residues. The germline gives CDR1 SGHRS, CDR2 YFSETQ. V shed 2 bases and J shed 0 bases, with 8 bases lying between them.

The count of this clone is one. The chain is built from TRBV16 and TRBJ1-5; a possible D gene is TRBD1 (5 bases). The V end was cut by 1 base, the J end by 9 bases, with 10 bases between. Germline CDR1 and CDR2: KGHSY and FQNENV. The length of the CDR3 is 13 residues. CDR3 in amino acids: CASSQLGGVPQHF. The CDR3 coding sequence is TGTGCCAGCAGCCAATTGGGGGGGGTGCCCCAGCATTTT.

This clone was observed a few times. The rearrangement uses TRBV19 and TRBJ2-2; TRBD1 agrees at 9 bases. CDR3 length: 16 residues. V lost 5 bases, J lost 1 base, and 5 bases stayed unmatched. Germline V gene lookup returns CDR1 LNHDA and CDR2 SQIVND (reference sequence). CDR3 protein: CASSSYRGQNTGELFF. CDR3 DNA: TGTGCCAGTAGTTCGTACAGGGGGCAGAACACCGGGGAGCTGTTTTTT. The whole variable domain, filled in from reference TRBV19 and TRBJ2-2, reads DGGITQSPKYLFRKEGQNVTLSCEQNLNHDAMYWYRQDPGQGLRLIYYSQIVNDFQKGDIAEGYSVSREKKESFPLTVTSAQKNPTAFYLCASSSYRGQNTGELFFGEGSRLTVL.

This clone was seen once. CDR3 sequence (DNA): TGTGCCAGTAGTATTGTCGCGAGGAGGGCAGGAAATGAAAAACTGTTTTTT. This translates into CASSIVARRAGNEKLFF. The chain carries TRBV19 and TRBJ1-4; no firm D call. Germline CDR1 reads LNHDA; CDR2 reads SQIVND (reference sequence). The CDR3 spans 17 residues. Trimming left V 3 bases short and J 5 bases short, with 19 bases between.

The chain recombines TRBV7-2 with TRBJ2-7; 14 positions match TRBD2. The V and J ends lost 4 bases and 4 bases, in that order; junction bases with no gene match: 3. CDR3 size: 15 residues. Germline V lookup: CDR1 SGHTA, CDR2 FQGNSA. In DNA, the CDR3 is TGTGCCAGCAGCTCGACTAGCGGGAGGGGGTACGAGCAGTACTTC. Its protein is CASSSTSGRGYEQYF.

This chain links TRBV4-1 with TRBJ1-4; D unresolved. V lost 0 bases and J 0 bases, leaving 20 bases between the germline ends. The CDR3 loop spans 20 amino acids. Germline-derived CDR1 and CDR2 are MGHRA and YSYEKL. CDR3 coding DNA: TGCGCCAGCAGCCAAGATCAGCGGACCACCGTTGGTGCAACTAATGAAAAACTGTTTTTT. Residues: CASSQDQRTTVGATNEKLFF.

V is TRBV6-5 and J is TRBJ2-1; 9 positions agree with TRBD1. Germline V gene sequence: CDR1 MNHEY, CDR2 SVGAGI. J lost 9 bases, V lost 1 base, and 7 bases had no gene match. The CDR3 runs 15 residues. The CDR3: CASSYFGTGIGEQFF. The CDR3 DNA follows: TGTGCCAGCAGTTACTTCGGGACAGGGATCGGTGAGCAGTTCTTC.

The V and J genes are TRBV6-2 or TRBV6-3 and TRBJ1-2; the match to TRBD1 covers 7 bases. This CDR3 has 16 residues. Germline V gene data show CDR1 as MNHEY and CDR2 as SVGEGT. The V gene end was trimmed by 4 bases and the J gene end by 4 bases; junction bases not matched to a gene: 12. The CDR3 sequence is CASSSTETGLGYGYTF. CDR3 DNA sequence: TGTGCCAGCAGTTCGACCGAGACAGGGTTGGGCTATGGCTACACCTTC.

The CDR3 region is CASSLQGVSGNTIYF. The CDR3 nucleotides are TGTGCCAGCAGTTTACAGGGGGTATCTGGAAACACCATATATTTT. The J gene is TRBJ1-3, the V gene TRBV27, with 7 bases matching TRBD1. The CDR3 is 15 amino acids. The V gene end was trimmed by 2 bases and the J gene end by 1 base; junction bases not matched to a gene: 2. CDR1 is MNHEY and CDR2 is SMNVEV in the germline V gene (reference sequence).